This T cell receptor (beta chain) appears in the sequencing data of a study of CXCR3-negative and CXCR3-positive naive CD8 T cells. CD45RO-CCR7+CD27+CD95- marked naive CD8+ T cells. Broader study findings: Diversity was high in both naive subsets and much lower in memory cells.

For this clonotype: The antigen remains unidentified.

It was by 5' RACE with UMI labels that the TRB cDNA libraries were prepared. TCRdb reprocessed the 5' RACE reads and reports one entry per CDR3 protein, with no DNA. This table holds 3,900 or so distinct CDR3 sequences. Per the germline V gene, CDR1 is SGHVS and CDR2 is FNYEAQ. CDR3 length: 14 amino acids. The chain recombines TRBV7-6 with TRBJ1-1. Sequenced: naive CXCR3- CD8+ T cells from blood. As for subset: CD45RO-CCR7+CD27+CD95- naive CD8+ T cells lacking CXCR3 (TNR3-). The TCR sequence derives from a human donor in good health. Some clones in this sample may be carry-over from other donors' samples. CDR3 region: CASSLYNSRTEAFF.